This T cell receptor (beta chain) stems from a study of PD-1 blockade in classical Hodgkin lymphoma. Study-level points and caveats: Reports described newly diagnosed patients as having lower baseline TCR diversity than healthy donors.

Measured with immunoSEQ multiplex PCR; TCRdb has only the in-frame clones, and not every one. The top ten hold 15% to 20% of the sample, which has about 110,000 clones, 70% to 90% seen once. Each patient relapsed following autologous stem cell transplantation, and prior brentuximab vedotin exposure differed. Trimming cost V 8 bases and J 9 bases; bases outside gene matches: 16. Germline CDR1 is LNHDA and CDR2 is SQIVND (reference sequence). The CDR3 is 15 residues long. Regarding this clone: Its specificity is unknown.

The clonotype was recovered from a human donor with classical Hodgkin lymphoma. The sequencing used peripheral blood mononuclear cells (PBMCs), collected before the second cycle of nivolumab. The V and J genes are TRBV19 and TRBJ2-1; TRBD1 matches at 7 bases. The chain's CDR3 is CASHLRDGQAGEQFF. The CDR3 DNA follows: TGTGCCAGTCACCTCCGGGACGGACAGGCGGGTGAGCAGTTCTTC.